This T cell receptor (beta chain) was sequenced for a study of shared clonotypes between healthy human individuals. Germline V lookup: CDR1 SEHNR, CDR2 FQNEAQ (reference sequence). The V end was cut by 5 bases, the J end by 1 base, with 6 bases between. The CDR3 sequence is 13 residues long. Naive CD8 isolation took CD45RO-negative cells positively selected for CCR7 and excluded terminally differentiated effector memory CD45RA+ cells. Splitting of each subset's genomic DNA was done evenly across several immunoSEQ plates. Libraries were prepared by immunoSEQ multiplex PCR; TCRdb keeps only in-frame clonotypes and omits some of them. The sample has about 2 million clones; over 85% are singletons.

The sequenced material came from naive CD8+ T cells sorted from blood. The genes are TRBV7-9 and TRBJ1-5, with D hard to call. The TCR originated in a man aged 18 to 29 in good health. For the CDR3, the DNA is TGTGCCAGCAGCGGCCGAAGCAATCAGCCCCAGCATTTT. This codes for CASSGRSNQPQHF.